The entry below gives a single T cell receptor beta chain sequence along with its context. Its specificity is unknown. Making use of molecular barcodes, quantitative 5'-RACE generated TCR beta libraries. From the 5' RACE reads, TCRdb called clonotypes with MiXCR, one entry per CDR3 protein. The sample has about 450,000 distinct CDR3 sequences; roughly 27% are singletons. The data stem from a study of CD8 T cells in ankylosing spondylitis. Study results and caveats: Seemingly characteristic of ankylosing spondylitis blood was a TCR beta motif consisting of eight highly homologous variants.

Germline assignment: CDR1 MGHDK and CDR2 SYGVNS. V lost 7 bases and J lost 3, with 9 bases in between. CDR3 length: 12 residues. Sequencing was carried out using blood, either unsorted or a sorted T cell fraction (not recorded which). The rearrangement links TRBV25-1 to TRBJ1-1, with no clear D. This receptor was taken from a male donor with ankylosing spondylitis. Here the CDR3 reads CASKAGDTEAFF. The CDR3 DNA sequence: TGTGCCAGCAAGGCAGGCGACACTGAAGCTTTCTTT.